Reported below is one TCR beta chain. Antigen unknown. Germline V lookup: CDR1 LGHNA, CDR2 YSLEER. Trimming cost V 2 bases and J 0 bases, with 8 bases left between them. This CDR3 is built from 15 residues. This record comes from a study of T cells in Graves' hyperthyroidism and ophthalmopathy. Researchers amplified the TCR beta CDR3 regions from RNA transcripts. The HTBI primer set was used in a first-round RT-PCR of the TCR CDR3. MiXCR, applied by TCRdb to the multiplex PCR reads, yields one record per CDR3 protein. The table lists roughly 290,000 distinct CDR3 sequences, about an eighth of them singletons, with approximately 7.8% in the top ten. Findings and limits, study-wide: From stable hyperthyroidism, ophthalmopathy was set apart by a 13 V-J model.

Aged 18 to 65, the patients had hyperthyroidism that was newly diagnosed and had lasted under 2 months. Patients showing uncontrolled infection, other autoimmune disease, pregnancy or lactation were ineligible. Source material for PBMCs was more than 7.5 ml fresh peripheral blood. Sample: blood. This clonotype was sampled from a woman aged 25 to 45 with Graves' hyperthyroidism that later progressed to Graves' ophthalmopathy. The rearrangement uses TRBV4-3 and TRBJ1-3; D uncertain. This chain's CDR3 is CASSQIRSSGNTIYF. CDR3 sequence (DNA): TGCGCCAGCAGCCAAATAAGGAGCTCTGGAAACACCATATATTTT.